This T cell receptor beta chain was recovered during a study of cytomegalovirus exposure and HLA in healthy donors. The CDR3 is 17 residues long. The trim removed 2 bases at V and 1 base at J, leaving 10 bases unmatched. Germline V gives CDR1 SGHRS, CDR2 YFSETQ. The study ran its PCR with 60 Vbeta and 13 Jbeta primers. This table comes from immunoSEQ multiplex PCR, and its TCRdb copy is limited to in-frame clones, with some not included. Of under 170,000 clones listed, about 64% are singletons. Sequencing was carried out using PBMCs. This sequence was found in a woman aged 60 to 75 in good health and CMV-seropositive. The rearrangement links TRBV5-1 to TRBJ1-1; 8 bases map to TRBD1. The CDR3 here is CASSFPDRDLGNTEAFF. CDR3 bases: TGCGCCAGCAGCTTCCCGGACAGGGACTTAGGGAACACTGAAGCTTTCTTT.